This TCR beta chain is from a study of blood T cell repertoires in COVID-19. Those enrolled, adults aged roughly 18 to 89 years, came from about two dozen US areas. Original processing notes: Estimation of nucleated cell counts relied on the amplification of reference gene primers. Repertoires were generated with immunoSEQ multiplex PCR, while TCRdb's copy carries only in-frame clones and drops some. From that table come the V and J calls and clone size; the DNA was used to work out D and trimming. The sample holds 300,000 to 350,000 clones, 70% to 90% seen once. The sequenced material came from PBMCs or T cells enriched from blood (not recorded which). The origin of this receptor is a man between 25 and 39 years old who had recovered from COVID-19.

DNA for the CDR3: TGTGCCACCAGAGGACAGATGAACACTGAAGCTTTCTTT. Residues: CATRGQMNTEAFF. The rearrangement joins TRBV24-1 to TRBJ1-1; D may be TRBD1 (6 bases). The CDR3 contains 13 residues. V dropped 7 bases and J dropped 0 bases, with 8 bases sitting between them. In germline, CDR1 is KGHDR, CDR2 SFDVKD.